This is a list of T cell receptor beta chains from one sample in a study of hypomethylating agent response in myelodysplastic syndrome. The method was immunoSEQ multiplex PCR; TCRdb's version includes in-frame clones alone and lacks a portion of them. The table has about 1,900 clones, roughly nine tenths seen once. Sequenced material: bone marrow, taken before or after starting hypomethylating agent treatment for myelodysplastic syndrome (not recorded which). All receptors come from a human donor with myelodysplastic syndrome. The CDR3 runs from the conserved cysteine through the conserved F or W. A D gene is named only where the DNA matches it firmly. Size is omitted from some rows. Given values are once, few, many or a class for expanded clones.

. TRBJ2-3 . TRBV10-1 TGCGCCAGCAGTGGAGGGATTACAGATACGCAGTATTTT CASSGGITDTQYF
once TRBJ2-7 TRBD2 TRBV5-1 TGCGCCAGCAGCTTGGCCCTAGCGGGAGGAGGTAGCGAGCAGTACTTC CASSLALAGGGSEQYF
. TRBJ2-1 TRBD2 TRBV5-1 TGCGCCAGCAGCGTAGGACTAGCGGGAGAGGGTGAGCAGTTCTTC CASSVGLAGEGEQFF
once TRBJ1-1 . TRBV11-3 TGTGCCAGCAGCTTATCCGGTACGAACACTGAAGCTTTCTTT CASSLSGTNTEAFF
. TRBJ2-7 . TRBV5-1 TGCGCCAGCAGTTTCGGTTTTCTAGACGAGCAGTACTTC CASSFGFLDEQYF
. TRBJ2-1 . TRBV11-2 TGTGCCAGCAGCACCACCGGGCCGTGGAGTGAGCAGTTCTTC CASSTTGPWSEQFF
once TRBJ1-2 . TRBV29-1 TGCAGCGTTGAAGACCCGGGGTATGGCGGCTACACCTTC CSVEDPGYGGYTF
. TRBJ2-1 TRBD2 TRBV10-3 TGTGCCATCACAAAGGGACTAGCGGGAGATAGTGAGCAGTTCTTC CAITKGLAGDSEQFF
. TRBJ2-5 . TRBV7-9 TGTGCCAGCAGCACCAGACAGGTCGGCCAAGAGACCCAGTACTTC CASSTRQVGQETQYF
. TRBJ2-7 . TRBV19 TGTGCCAGTAGCCCGTGGGGGCAGGGATATCTCTACGAGCAGTACTTC CASSPWGQGYLYEQYF
. TRBJ1-1 . TRBV7-2 TGTGCCAGCAGCATGCGACCCGAGAACACTGAAGCTTTCTTT CASSMRPENTEAFF
few TRBJ1-3 . TRBV7-9 TGTGCCAGCAGTACAAAGTGGGAGTCTGGAAACACCATATATTTT CASSTKWESGNTIYF
. TRBJ1-6 . TRBV30 TGTGCCTTGACCGTCTCCTATAATTCACCCCTCCACTTT CALTVSYNSPLHF
. TRBJ2-1 . TRBV4-1 TGCGCCAGCAGCCACCCCAGGGGCAGACTCAATGAGCAGTTCTTC CASSHPRGRLNEQFF
. TRBJ2-1 TRBD1 TRBV27 TGTGCCAGCAGTACCCGGAGGACAGGCCGACTTTACAATGAGCAGTTCTTC CASSTRRTGRLYNEQFF
. TRBJ1-2 TRBD1 TRBV18 TGTGCCAGCTCACCACCGTGGACAGGGGGTTATGGCTACACCTTC CASSPPWTGGYGYTF
. TRBJ1-3 . TRBV30 TGTGCCTGGAGTGTAAAACCGAAGATTCTAAAAGGAAACACCATATATTTT CAWSVKPKILKGNTIYF
. TRBJ1-2 TRBD1 TRBV19 TGTGCCAGTAGTCCTCTACCGGGACAGGGGGCGCGAGGCTACACCTTC CASSPLPGQGARGYTF
. TRBJ1-6 TRBD1 TRBV5-1 TGCGCCAGCAGCTTTGGACAGGGAGTCACACCCCTCCACTTT CASSFGQGVTPLHF
. TRBJ2-7 TRBD2 TRBV27 TGTGCCAGCAGTCTCGGGGGGAGCGGTCCTTACGAGCAGTACTTC CASSLGGSGPYEQYF
. TRBJ1-6 . TRBV27 TGTGCCAGCAGTTTGAAGGGAGATAATTCACCCCTCCACTTT CASSLKGDNSPLHF
. TRBJ2-7 . TRBV7-9 TGTGCCAGCAGCCCGGACCTCTACGAGCAGTACTTC CASSPDLYEQYF
. TRBJ2-1 . TRBV10-2 TGCGCCAGCAAGGGACTGGGGGTCAATGAGCAGTTCTTC CASKGLGVNEQFF
. TRBJ1-3 . TRBV6-5 TGTGCCAGCCGCAGCTTACTCTCTGGAAACACCATATATTTT CASRSLLSGNTIYF
. TRBJ1-1 . TRBV28 TGTGCCACAGGGGTGAACACTGAAGCTTTCTTT CATGVNTEAFF
. TRBJ2-1 TRBD2 TRBV5-1 TGCGCCAGCAGCTCCCACACCGGGACTAGCGGGGGGCAGTTCTTC CASSSHTGTSGGQFF
. TRBJ2-1 . TRBV10-3 TGTGCCATCAGTGACCGGGACAATTCCAATGAGCAGTTCTTC CAISDRDNSNEQFF
few TRBJ1-1 TRBD1 TRBV27 TGTGCCAGCAGTTTATCGGCAGGGGGGTATACTGAAGCTTTCTTT CASSLSAGGYTEAFF
. TRBJ2-1 TRBD2 TRBV4-1 TGCGCCAGCAGCCAAGGACTAGCGGGAGGGCCCAGGACACATGAGCAGTTCTTC CASSQGLAGGPRTHEQFF
. TRBJ1-2 . TRBV10-3 TGTGCCATCAGTGATCCCAGGGAGCCCGGGCACTATGGCTACACCTTC CAISDPREPGHYGYTF
. TRBJ2-1 . TRBV9 TGTGCCAGCAGCGTAGGGAACAATGAGCAGTTCTTC CASSVGNNEQFF
. TRBJ1-2 . TRBV4-1 TGCGCCAGCAGCCAAGATAACAGGGCGGGATATGGCTACACCTTC CASSQDNRAGYGYTF
. TRBJ1-2 TRBD1 TRBV6-5 TGTGCCAGCAGTTCTCAGGGGGGGGCTAATGGCTACACCTTC CASSSQGGANGYTF
. TRBJ2-7 . TRBV27 TGTGCCAGCAGTCGCCGCAGGGCCTACGAGCAGTACTTC CASSRRRAYEQYF
. TRBJ2-7 . TRBV7-9 TGTGCCAGCAGCTTTTTCGGGGCATATAGCTACGAGCAGTACTTC CASSFFGAYSYEQYF
. TRBJ2-7 TRBD1 TRBV5-1 TGCGCCAGCAGCTTGGTGGGGACAGGGGACTTCGAGCAGTACTTC CASSLVGTGDFEQYF
. TRBJ1-1 . TRBV2 TGTGCCGAGGGGGACACTGAAGCTTTCTTT CAEGDTEAFF
. TRBJ1-1 . TRBV5-1 TGCGCCAGCAGCCTGGGGCCTGGAGCTCCCGAAGCTTTCTTT CASSLGPGAPEAFF
. TRBJ2-3 . TRBV5-4 TGTGCCAGCAGCTTGCTGGAGGTTACAGATACGCAGTATTTT CASSLLEVTDTQYF